These T cell receptor beta chains were read from a single sample in a study of T cell repertoires in cytomegalovirus infection. Each CDR3 protein gets one entry after TCRdb re-called the reads with MiXCR. The table shows fewer than 550,000 distinct CDR3 sequences, with roughly a third occurring only once. The sample was PBMCs. The receptors were gathered from a human donor in good health (CMV status not recorded). Some clones in this sample may be carry-over from other donors' samples. Each CDR3 is given with its conserved first and last residue. Each record gives: CDR3 DNA, CDR3 protein, J gene, V gene, D gene, clone size. The D gene is left open where the match is weak. Part of the rows lack a size; the others show once, few, many or a class for expanded clones.

TGTGCCAGCAGCCAGAGTTGGGGCTACACCTTC | CASSQSWGYTF | TRBJ1-2 | TRBV6-2/TRBV6-3 | NA | NA
TGTGCCAGCACCGAGGCATACCAAGAGACCCAGTACTTC | CASTEAYQETQYF | TRBJ2-5 | TRBV7-4 | NA | NA
TGCGCCAGCAGCCAAGTGGAGGGACGGATCTCTGGAAACACCATATATTTT | CASSQVEGRISGNTIYF | TRBJ1-3 | TRBV4-1 | NA | NA
TGTGCCAGCAATCCTAACATTCAGTACTTC | CASNPNIQYF | TRBJ2-4 | TRBV6-8 | NA | NA
TGTGCCAGTAGTATATTGGCGGCGGACCACAGATCCGAGACCCAGTACTTC | CASSILAADHRSETQYF | TRBJ2-5 | TRBV19 | NA | few
TGTGCCAGCAGCTTAGGGAGACAGGGAACCATTCCTTTCTCTGGAAACACCATATATTTT | CASSLGRQGTIPFSGNTIYF | TRBJ1-3 | TRBV7-8 | TRBD1 | few
TGTGCCAGCAGTGAATTTACAGATACGCAGTATTTT | CASSEFTDTQYF | TRBJ2-3 | TRBV6-1 | NA | few
TGTGCCAGTAGTATGTCAGCGGGGTTCTCCGAGACGCAGTATTTT | CASSMSAGFSETQYF | TRBJ2-3 | TRBV19 | TRBD2 | few
TGTGCCAGCAAGGGGGCAGCCATCAATCAGCCCCAGCATTTT | CASKGAAINQPQHF | TRBJ1-5 | TRBV6-1 | TRBD1 | few
TGTGCCAGCGTACAGGGATCTTATGGTTACTTC | CASVQGSYGYF | TRBJ2-7 | TRBV6-6 | NA | few
TGTGCCAGCAGCTTACCGTGGCGGACAGCAGGGCTGAACACTGAAGCTTTCTTT | CASSLPWRTAGLNTEAFF | TRBJ1-1 | TRBV7-8 | NA | NA
TGTGCCAGCAGCTTACAGACGGCAGACTATGGCTACACCTTC | CASSLQTADYGYTF | TRBJ1-2 | TRBV7-2 | NA | many
TGTGCCAGCAGATTATGGACAGAAAACAATGAGCAGTTCTTC | CASRLWTENNEQFF | TRBJ2-1 | TRBV12-3/TRBV12-4 | NA | NA
TGTGCCAGCAGCTTAGTAGGAGCGATTCGGGGGGAGACCCAGTACTTC | CASSLVGAIRGETQYF | TRBJ2-5 | TRBV7-6 | NA | many
TGTGCCAGCAGCTTAATGACAGGGCGCATGAACACTGAAGATTTCTTT | CASSLMTGRMNTEDFF | TRBJ1-1 | TRBV11-2 | TRBD1 | NA
TGCGCCAGCGTCGGGCCGGCGAACACTGAAGCTTTCTTT | CASVGPANTEAFF | TRBJ1-1 | TRBV10-2 | NA | NA
TGCGCCAGCAGCCCGGGCCTGGGGGCGGGCTTGACAGGACGCACAGATACGCAGTATTTT | CASSPGLGAGLTGRTDTQYF | TRBJ2-3 | TRBV5-1 | NA | NA
TGTGCCAGCAGTGAACTGACAGGGGGGAATTCACCCCTCCACTTT | CASSELTGGNSPLHF | TRBJ1-6 | TRBV2 | TRBD1 | few
TGTGCCAGCAGCTTAGATTCGCGGGGTAATGAAAAACTGTTTTTT | CASSLDSRGNEKLFF | TRBJ1-4 | TRBV11-2 | NA | few
TGTGCCAGCAGCCTGGGACACCCCAATGAAAAACTGTTTTTT | CASSLGHPNEKLFF | TRBJ1-4 | TRBV12-3/TRBV12-4 | NA | NA
TGCAGTGCTCCCCTCGGGGGACAGATAAAGGACGAGCAGTACTTC | CSAPLGGQIKDEQYF | TRBJ2-7 | TRBV20-1 | NA | NA
TGTGCCAGCAGCTTAACCTCCGGGGGGGGGCTACATACGCAGTATTTT | CASSLTSGGGLHTQYF | TRBJ2-3 | TRBV11-3 | TRBD2 | NA
TGTGCCAGCAGCTTAGCGGGGACAGGGGGCTCAAGCAATCAGCCCCAGCATTTT | CASSLAGTGGSSNQPQHF | TRBJ1-5 | TRBV7-8 | TRBD1 | many
TGTGCCAGCAGCGTAGAGGGACAGGGTTTGAATACGCAGTATTTT | CASSVEGQGLNTQYF | TRBJ2-3 | TRBV9 | TRBD1 | few
TGTGCCAGCAGTAACTCCCCGACACAGGGGACTGTCTATGGCTACACCTTC | CASSNSPTQGTVYGYTF | TRBJ1-2 | TRBV28 | TRBD1 | NA
TGTGCCAGCTCACTCCCGGGACTAGCGGGGGCGAGGAGAGAGACCCAGTACTTC | CASSLPGLAGARRETQYF | TRBJ2-5 | TRBV18 | TRBD2 | NA
TGTGCCAGCAGCCGAAGGGTTAGCGGGGGACTGGCCGGGGAGCTGTTTTTT | CASSRRVSGGLAGELFF | TRBJ2-2 | TRBV3-1 | TRBD2 | few
TGTGCCAGCTCACCCATTCATGACAGTGAGACCCAGTACTTC | CASSPIHDSETQYF | TRBJ2-5 | TRBV18 | NA | NA
TGTGCCAGCAGACCGGCCGGGCTCCGCACAGATACGCAGTATTTT | CASRPAGLRTDTQYF | TRBJ2-3 | TRBV5-4 | NA | few
TGCGCCAGCAGTGGGTCGGTTACCACGGCCTACGAGCAGTACTTC | CASSGSVTTAYEQYF | TRBJ2-7 | TRBV10-2 | NA | NA
TGTGCCAGCAGCTTGGGGGGGGGACTTAACTATGGCTACACCTTC | CASSLGGGLNYGYTF | TRBJ1-2 | TRBV7-2 | NA | many
TGTGCCAGCAGCCCAATTTCGGGACAGGTCTTTGCCCACGAGCAGTACTTC | CASSPISGQVFAHEQYF | TRBJ2-7 | TRBV7-2 | TRBD1 | many
TGTGCCAGCAGCTACGATAGGGGGCACGAAGCTTTCTTT | CASSYDRGHEAFF | TRBJ1-1 | TRBV11-3 | TRBD1 | NA
TGTGCCAGCAGCCCGGGACTAGCGGCCAACAATGAGCAGTTCTTC | CASSPGLAANNEQFF | TRBJ2-1 | TRBV7-6 | TRBD2 | few
TGTGCCAGCAGTTTATTCCCCGCGACTAGCGGGGGGGCTCGTTACAATGAGCAGTTCTTC | CASSLFPATSGGARYNEQFF | TRBJ2-1 | TRBV28 | TRBD2 | few
TGCGCCAGCAGCCAAGGGGGTGAGGGATCCTATAATTCACCCCTCCACTTT | CASSQGGEGSYNSPLHF | TRBJ1-6 | TRBV4-1 | NA | NA
TGTGCCAGCAGTGCCGGGTTAGCGGTTAGGGAGCCCGGGGAGCTGTTTTTT | CASSAGLAVREPGELFF | TRBJ2-2 | TRBV2 | NA | few
TGTGCCAGCAGCTTAGTAACGGAGTTAAACTATGGCTACACCTTC | CASSLVTELNYGYTF | TRBJ1-2 | TRBV7-9 | NA | many
TGTGCCAGCAGCGGGGTCTATTCCTCCTACAATGAGCAGTTCTTC | CASSGVYSSYNEQFF | TRBJ2-1 | TRBV11-2 | NA | few
TGTGCCAGCAGTTGGGGACAGGGGGCAGGGACTCAGCCCCAGCATTTT | CASSWGQGAGTQPQHF | TRBJ1-5 | TRBV12-3/TRBV12-4 | TRBD1 | few
TGCGCCAGCAGCCATAGGGTTTCATCTTCTGAAGAGACCCAGTACTTC | CASSHRVSSSEETQYF | TRBJ2-5 | TRBV4-1 | NA | NA
TGTGCCAGCAGCTTAGTGGGGGATGGCCACACTTTC | CASSLVGDGHTF | TRBJ1-2 | TRBV7-6 | NA | NA
TGTGCCAGCAGCGAGACTAGCCTGGGCGATCAGTCCTTC | CASSETSLGDQSF | TRBJ2-7 | TRBV6-2/TRBV6-3 | TRBD2 | NA
TGCAGTGCTACTCGGGGGGCTGGATACAATGAGCAGTTCTTC | CSATRGAGYNEQFF | TRBJ2-1 | TRBV20-1 | NA | NA
TGTGCCAGCAGCCGAGACAGGGACTCTGGAAACACCATATATTTT | CASSRDRDSGNTIYF | TRBJ1-3 | TRBV7-2 | TRBD1 | many
TGTGCCAGCTCACCGCAGGGACAGTGTAGCACTGAAGCTTTCTTT | CASSPQGQCSTEAFF | TRBJ1-1 | TRBV18 | TRBD1 | once